A single T cell receptor (beta chain) is shown here with its context. Its specificity is not known. The data are from a study of cytomegalovirus exposure and HLA in healthy donors. PCR was performed using 60 Vbeta and 13 Jbeta primers. Assay: immunoSEQ multiplex PCR; the TCRdb copy retains only in-frame clones and omits some. The data hold 95,000 to 150,000 clones, with more than 60% observed a single time. General study points: Later work showed greater clonal expansion in HLA-associated TCR beta chains than in equally common others. Using the classifier, cytomegalovirus status was reportedly diagnosed with high specificity and sensitivity.

Germline CDR1 and CDR2: SGHDT and YYEEEE. There are 12 residues in the CDR3. V lost 5 bases, J lost 4 bases, and 10 bases lay in between. V gene TRBV5-6 combines with J gene TRBJ2-7, with a possible D match to TRBD1 (6 bases). The sequencing input was PBMCs. This clonotype originated in a man aged 35-49 years in good health and CMV-seropositive. CDR3: CASRRTGYEQYF. The DNA of the CDR3 is TGTGCCAGCAGGCGAACAGGGTACGAGCAGTACTTC.